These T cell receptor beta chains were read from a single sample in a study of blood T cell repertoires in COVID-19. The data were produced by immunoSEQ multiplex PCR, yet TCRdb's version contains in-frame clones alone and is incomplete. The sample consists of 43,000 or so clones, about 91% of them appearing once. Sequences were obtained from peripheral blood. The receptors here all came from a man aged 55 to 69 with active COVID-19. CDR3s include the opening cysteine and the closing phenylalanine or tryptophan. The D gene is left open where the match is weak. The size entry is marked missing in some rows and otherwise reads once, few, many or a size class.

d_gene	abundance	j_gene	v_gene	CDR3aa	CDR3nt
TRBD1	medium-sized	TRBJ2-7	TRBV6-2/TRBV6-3	CASSWSGGEQYF	TGTGCCAGCAGTTGGTCAGGGGGCGAGCAGTACTTC
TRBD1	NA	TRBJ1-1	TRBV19	CASRTGFGAFF	TGTGCCAGTAGGACAGGGTTCGGAGCTTTCTTT
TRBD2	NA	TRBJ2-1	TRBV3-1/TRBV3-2	CASSPGAGPYNEQFF	TGTGCCAGCAGCCCGGGAGCGGGACCCTACAATGAGCAGTTCTTC
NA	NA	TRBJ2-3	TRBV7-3	CASSLVGQSSTDTQYF	TGTGCCAGCAGCTTAGTGGGGCAGAGCAGCACAGATACGCAGTATTTT
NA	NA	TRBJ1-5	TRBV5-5	CASSLAPLNQPQHF	TGTGCCAGCAGCTTGGCCCCCCTCAATCAGCCCCAGCATTTT
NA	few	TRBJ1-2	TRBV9	CASSVGQSTNYGYTF	TGTGCCAGCAGCGTAGGGCAGTCCACTAACTATGGCTACACCTTC
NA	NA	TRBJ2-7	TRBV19	CASSRQGAYEQYF	TGTGCCAGTAGTCGTCAGGGCGCCTACGAGCAGTACTTC
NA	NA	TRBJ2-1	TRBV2	CASNRGSADEQFF	TGTGCCAGCAATAGAGGATCGGCGGATGAGCAGTTCTTC
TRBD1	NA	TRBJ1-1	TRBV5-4	CASSHRGAVTEAFF	TGTGCCAGCAGCCACAGGGGCGCGGTCACTGAAGCTTTCTTT
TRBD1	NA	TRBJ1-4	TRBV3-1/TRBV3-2	CASCSGQGTEKLFF	TGTGCCAGCTGCTCGGGACAGGGTACCGAAAAACTGTTTTTT
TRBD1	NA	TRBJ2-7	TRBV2	CASTSIGTGAHEQYF	TGTGCCAGCACTTCGATCGGGACAGGGGCCCACGAGCAGTACTTC
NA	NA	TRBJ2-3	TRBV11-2	CASSGARTDTQYF	TGTGCCAGCAGCGGGGCCCGCACAGATACGCAGTATTTT
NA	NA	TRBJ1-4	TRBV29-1	CSVGWGGDEKLFF	TGCAGCGTTGGATGGGGGGGGGATGAAAAACTGTTTTTT
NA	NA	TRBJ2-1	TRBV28	CASSIYRYNEQFF	TGTGCCAGCAGTATATACAGATACAATGAGCAGTTCTTC
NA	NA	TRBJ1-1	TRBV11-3	CASSFQLNTEAFF	TGTGCCAGCAGCTTCCAGTTAAACACTGAAGCTTTCTTT
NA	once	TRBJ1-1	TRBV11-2	CASSLFNRVNTEAFF	TGTGCCAGCAGCTTATTCAACAGGGTGAACACTGAAGCTTTCTTT
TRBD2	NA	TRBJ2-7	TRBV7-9	CASSLGSLAGEDEQYF	TGTGCCAGCAGCTTAGGGTCCCTAGCGGGAGAGGACGAGCAGTACTTC
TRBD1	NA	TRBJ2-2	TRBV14	CASSRDRGRAGELFF	TGTGCCAGCAGCCGGGACAGGGGGCGCGCCGGGGAGCTGTTTTTT
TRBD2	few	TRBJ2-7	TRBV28	CASSSTGGAPYEQYF	TGTGCCAGCAGTTCGACCGGGGGGGCCCCCTACGAGCAGTACTTC
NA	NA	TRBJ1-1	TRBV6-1	CASRDSGGTEAFF	TGTGCCAGCAGGGACTCGGGAGGCACTGAAGCTTTCTTT
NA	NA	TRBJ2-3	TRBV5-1	CASSPVGEKLTDTQYF	TGCGCCAGCAGCCCTGTCGGAGAAAAACTCACAGATACGCAGTATTTT
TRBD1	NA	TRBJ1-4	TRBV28	CASSLSQGGNEKLFF	TGTGCCAGCAGTTTGTCACAGGGGGGTAATGAAAAACTGTTTTTT
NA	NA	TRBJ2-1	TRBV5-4	CASSFKVGGSSSYNEQFF	TGTGCCAGCAGCTTTAAAGTCGGCGGGTCCAGCTCCTACAATGAGCAGTTCTTC
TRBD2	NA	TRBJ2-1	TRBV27	CASNLAGGVNEQFF	TGTGCCAGTAATCTAGCGGGGGGGGTCAATGAGCAGTTCTTC
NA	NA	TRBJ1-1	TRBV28	CASSLLSAEAFF	TGTGCCAGCAGTTTATTGAGCGCTGAAGCTTTCTTT
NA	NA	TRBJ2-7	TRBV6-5	CASSSVPGASYEQYF	TGTGCCAGCAGTTCAGTACCGGGAGCATCCTACGAGCAGTACTTC
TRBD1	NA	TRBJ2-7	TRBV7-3	CASSLGGQGHYEQYF	TGTGCCAGCAGCTTAGGGGGACAGGGGCATTACGAGCAGTACTTC
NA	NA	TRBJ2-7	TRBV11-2	CASSSAAYEQYF	TGTGCCAGCAGCTCGGCGGCCTACGAGCAGTACTTC
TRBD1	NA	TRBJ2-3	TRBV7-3	CASSLAGTGRADTQYF	TGTGCCAGCAGCTTAGCCGGGACAGGGAGAGCAGATACGCAGTATTTT
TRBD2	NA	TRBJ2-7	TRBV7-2	CASSWGTSMNEQYF	TGTGCCAGCAGCTGGGGGACTAGTATGAACGAGCAGTACTTC
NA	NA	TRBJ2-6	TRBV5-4	CASSRRGQTGANVLTF	TGTGCCAGCAGCCGCCGCGGACAGACTGGGGCCAACGTCCTGACTTTC
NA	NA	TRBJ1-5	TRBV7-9	CASSLGANQPQHF	TGTGCCAGCAGCTTAGGGGCAAATCAGCCCCAGCATTTT
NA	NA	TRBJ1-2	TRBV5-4	CASSLKEDYGYTF	TGTGCCAGCAGCTTGAAAGAGGACTATGGCTACACCTTC
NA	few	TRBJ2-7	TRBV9	CASSVGSSSYEQYF	TGTGCCAGCAGCGTAGGGTCGAGCTCCTACGAGCAGTACTTC
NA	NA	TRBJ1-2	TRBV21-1	CASSLGHDGYTF	TGTGCCAGCAGCCTGGGACATGATGGCTACACCTTC
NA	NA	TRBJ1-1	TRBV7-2	CASSGPGTGGTEAFF	TGTGCCAGCAGCGGGCCCGGGACGGGAGGGACTGAAGCTTTCTTT
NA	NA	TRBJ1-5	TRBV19	CASSPQGLNQPQHF	TGTGCCAGTAGTCCCCAGGGGCTCAATCAGCCCCAGCATTTT
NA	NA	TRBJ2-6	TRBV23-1	CASSLQGRGEGANVLTF	TGCGCCAGCAGTCTACAAGGCAGGGGCGAGGGGGCCAACGTCCTGACTTTC
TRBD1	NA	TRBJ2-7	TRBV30	CAWSLQGYEQYF	TGTGCCTGGAGTTTACAGGGGTACGAGCAGTACTTC
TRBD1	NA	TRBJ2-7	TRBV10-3	CAISPGTGMYEQYF	TGTGCCATCAGTCCCGGGACAGGGATGTACGAGCAGTACTTC
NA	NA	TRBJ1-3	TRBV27	CASSLSAIRGPGNTIYF	TGTGCCAGCAGTTTATCCGCCATAAGGGGTCCTGGAAACACCATATATTTT
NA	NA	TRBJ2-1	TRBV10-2	CASSVNRNNEQFF	TGCGCCAGCAGTGTAAACAGGAACAATGAGCAGTTCTTC
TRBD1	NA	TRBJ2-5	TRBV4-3	CASSPGHMGQGETQYF	TGCGCCAGCAGCCCTGGACATATGGGACAGGGGGAGACCCAGTACTTC
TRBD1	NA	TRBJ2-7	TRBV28	CASRGTVLYEQYF	TGTGCCAGCAGAGGGACAGTCCTCTACGAGCAGTACTTC
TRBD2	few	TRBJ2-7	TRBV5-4	CASSLPGGVPYEQYF	TGTGCCAGCAGCTTGCCTGGGGGGGTCCCCTACGAGCAGTACTTC
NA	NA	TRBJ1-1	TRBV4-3	CASSRGRQRSYTEAFF	TGCGCCAGCAGCCGAGGAAGGCAGCGTTCTTACACTGAAGCTTTCTTT